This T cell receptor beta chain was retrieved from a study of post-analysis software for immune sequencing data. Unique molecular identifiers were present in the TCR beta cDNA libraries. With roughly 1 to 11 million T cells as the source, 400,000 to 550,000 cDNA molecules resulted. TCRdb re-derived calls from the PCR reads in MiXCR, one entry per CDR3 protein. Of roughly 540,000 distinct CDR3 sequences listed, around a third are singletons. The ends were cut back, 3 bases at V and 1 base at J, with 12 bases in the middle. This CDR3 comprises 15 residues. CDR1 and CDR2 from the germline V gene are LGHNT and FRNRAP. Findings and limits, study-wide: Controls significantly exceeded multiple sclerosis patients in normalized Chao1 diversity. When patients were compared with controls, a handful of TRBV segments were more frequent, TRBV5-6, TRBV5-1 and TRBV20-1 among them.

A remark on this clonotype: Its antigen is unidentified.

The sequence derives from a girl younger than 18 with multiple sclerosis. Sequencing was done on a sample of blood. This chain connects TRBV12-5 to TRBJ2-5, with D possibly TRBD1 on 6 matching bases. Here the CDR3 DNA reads TGTGCTAGTGGTTTCTCAGGGGTTCTCCAAGAGACCCAGTACTTC. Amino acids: CASGFSGVLQETQYF. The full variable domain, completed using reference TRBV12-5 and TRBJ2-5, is DARVTQTPRHKVTEMGQEVTMRCQPILGHNTVFWYRQTMMQGLELLAYFRNRAPLDDSGMPKDRFSAEMPDATLATLKIQPSEPRDSAVYFCASGFSGVLQETQYFGPGTRLLVL.